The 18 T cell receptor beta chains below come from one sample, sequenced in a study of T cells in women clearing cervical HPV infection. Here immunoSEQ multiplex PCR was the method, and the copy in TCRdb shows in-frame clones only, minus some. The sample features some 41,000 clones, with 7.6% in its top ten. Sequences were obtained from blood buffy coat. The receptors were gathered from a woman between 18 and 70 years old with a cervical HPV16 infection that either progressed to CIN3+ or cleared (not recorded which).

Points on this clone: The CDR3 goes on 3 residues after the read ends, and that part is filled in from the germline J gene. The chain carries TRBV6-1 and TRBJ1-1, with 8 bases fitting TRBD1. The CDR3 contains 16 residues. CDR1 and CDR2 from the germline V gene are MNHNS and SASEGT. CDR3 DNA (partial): TGTGCCAGCAGTGTGTGGGACAGGCCCTCCGAGGGGGAA. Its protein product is CASSVWDRPSEGE. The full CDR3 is CASSVWDRPSEGEAFF.

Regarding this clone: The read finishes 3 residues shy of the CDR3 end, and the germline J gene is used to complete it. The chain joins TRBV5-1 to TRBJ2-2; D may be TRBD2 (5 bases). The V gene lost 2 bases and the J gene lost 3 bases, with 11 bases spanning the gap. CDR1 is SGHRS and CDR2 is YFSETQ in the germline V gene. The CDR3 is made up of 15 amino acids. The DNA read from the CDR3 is TGCGCCAGCAGCTTAAGGACTCAAGACACCGGGGAG. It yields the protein CASSLRTQDTGE. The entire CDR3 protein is CASSLRTQDTGELFF.

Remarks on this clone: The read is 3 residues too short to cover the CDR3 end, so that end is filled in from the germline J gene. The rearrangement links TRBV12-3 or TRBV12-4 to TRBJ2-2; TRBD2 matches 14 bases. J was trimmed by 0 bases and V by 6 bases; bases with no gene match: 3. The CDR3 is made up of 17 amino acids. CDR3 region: CASRGTSGRANTGELFF. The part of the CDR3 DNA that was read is TGTGCCAGCAGAGGGACTAGCGGGAGAGCGAACACCGGGGAG.

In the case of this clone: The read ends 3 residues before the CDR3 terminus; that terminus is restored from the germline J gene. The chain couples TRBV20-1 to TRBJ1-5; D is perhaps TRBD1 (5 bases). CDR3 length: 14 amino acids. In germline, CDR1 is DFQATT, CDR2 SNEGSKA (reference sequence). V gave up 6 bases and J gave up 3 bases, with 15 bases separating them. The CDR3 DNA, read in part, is TGCAGTGCCCGGGAAGGGGCTTCCAATCAGCCC. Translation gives CSAREGASNQP. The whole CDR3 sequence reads CSAREGASNQPQHF.

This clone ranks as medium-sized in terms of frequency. The sequenced part of the CDR3 DNA is TGTGCCAGCAGCTTGGATGCGGGATACACAGATACG. It translates to CASSLDAGYTDT. The entire CDR3 is CASSLDAGYTDTQYF. The gene calls are TRBV5-4 and TRBJ2-3; TRBD2 might be the D (6 bases). Coverage ceases 3 residues before the CDR3 finishes, and the germline J gene fills in the end. The germline CDR1 and CDR2 sequences are SGHNT and YYREEE (reference sequence). The CDR3 runs to 15 residues. The V and J ends lost 0 bases and 2 bases respectively, with 10 bases between them.

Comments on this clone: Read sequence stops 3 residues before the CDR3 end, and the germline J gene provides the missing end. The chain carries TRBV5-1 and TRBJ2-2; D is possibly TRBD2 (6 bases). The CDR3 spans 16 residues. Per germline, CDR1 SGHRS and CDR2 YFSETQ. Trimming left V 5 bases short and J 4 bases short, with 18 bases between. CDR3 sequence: CASSSGNSGGTGELFF. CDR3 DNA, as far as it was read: TGCGCCAGCAGTTCCGGAAACTCCGGGGGCACCGGGGAG.

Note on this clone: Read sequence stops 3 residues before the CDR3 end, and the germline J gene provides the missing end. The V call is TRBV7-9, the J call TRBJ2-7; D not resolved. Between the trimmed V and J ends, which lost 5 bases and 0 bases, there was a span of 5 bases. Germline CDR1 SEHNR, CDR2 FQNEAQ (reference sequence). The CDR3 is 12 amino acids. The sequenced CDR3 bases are TGTGCCAGCAGCCCAATCTCCTACGAG. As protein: CASSPISYE. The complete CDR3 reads CASSPISYEQYF.

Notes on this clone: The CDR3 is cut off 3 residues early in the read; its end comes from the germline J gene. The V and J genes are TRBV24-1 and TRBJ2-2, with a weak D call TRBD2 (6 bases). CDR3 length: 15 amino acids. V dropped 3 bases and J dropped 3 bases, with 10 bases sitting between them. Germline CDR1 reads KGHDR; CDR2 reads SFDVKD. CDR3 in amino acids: CATSDRDSYTGELFF. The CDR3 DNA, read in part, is TGTGCCACCAGTGATCGGGACTCCTACACCGGGGAG.

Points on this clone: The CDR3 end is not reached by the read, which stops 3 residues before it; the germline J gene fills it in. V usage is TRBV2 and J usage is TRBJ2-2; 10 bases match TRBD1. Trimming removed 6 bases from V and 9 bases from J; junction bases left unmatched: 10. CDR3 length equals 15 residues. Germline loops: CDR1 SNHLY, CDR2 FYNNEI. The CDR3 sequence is CASSPGQGVSRELFF. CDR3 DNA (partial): TGTGCCAGCAGCCCCGGACAGGGGGTTTCGCGGGAG.

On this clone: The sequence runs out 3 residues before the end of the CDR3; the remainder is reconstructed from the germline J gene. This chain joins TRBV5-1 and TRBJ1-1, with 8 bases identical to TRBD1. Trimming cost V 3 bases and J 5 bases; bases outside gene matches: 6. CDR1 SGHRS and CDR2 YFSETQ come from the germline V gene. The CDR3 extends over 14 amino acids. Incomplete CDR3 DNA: TGCGCCAGCAGCTCGACAGGGGCCCAGACTGAA. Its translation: CASSSTGAQTE. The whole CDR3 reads CASSSTGAQTEAFF.

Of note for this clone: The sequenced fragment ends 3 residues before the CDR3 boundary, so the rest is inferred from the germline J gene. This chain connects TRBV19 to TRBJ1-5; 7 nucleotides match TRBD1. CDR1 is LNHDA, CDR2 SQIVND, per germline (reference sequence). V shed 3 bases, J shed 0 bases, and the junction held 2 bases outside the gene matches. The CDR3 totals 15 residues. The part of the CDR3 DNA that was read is TGTGCCAGTAGTATCTGGGACAGTAGCAATCAGCCC. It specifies CASSIWDSSNQP. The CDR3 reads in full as CASSIWDSSNQPQHF.

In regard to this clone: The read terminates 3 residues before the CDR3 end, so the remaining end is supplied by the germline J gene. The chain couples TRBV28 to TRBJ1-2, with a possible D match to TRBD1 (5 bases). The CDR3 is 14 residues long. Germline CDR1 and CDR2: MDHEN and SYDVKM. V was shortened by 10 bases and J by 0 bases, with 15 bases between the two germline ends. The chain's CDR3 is CATRGWDTNYGYTF. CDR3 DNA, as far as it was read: TGTGCCACCCGGGGGTGGGATACTAACTATGGC.

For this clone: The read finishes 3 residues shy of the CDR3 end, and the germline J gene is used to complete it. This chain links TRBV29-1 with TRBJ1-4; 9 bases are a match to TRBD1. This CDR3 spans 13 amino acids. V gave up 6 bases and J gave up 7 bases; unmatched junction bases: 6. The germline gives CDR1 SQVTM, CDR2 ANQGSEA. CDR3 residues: CSVRTGAGEKLFF. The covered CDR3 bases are TGCAGCGTGAGGACAGGGGCAGGTGAAAAA.

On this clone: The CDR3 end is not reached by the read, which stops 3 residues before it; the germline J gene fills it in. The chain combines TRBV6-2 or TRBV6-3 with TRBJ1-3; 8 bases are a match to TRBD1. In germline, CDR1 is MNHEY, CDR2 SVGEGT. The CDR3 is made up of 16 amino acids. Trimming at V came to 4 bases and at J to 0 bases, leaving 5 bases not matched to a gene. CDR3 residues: CASSSGGAGSGNTIYF. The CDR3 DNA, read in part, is TGTGCCAGCAGTTCAGGGGGCGCGGGCTCTGGAAACACC.

The CDR3 reads CASRAMTGDETQYF. The DNA read from the CDR3 is TGCGCCAGCAGGGCCATGACGGGGGACGAGACC. This chain links TRBV5-1 with TRBJ2-5; D possibly corresponds to TRBD2 (6 bases). The read comes to an end 3 residues before the CDR3 does, leaving the germline J gene to fill in the end. The CDR3 runs 14 residues. V was pared by 5 bases and J by 5 bases, with 16 bases between. Germline CDR1 reads SGHRS; CDR2 reads YFSETQ.

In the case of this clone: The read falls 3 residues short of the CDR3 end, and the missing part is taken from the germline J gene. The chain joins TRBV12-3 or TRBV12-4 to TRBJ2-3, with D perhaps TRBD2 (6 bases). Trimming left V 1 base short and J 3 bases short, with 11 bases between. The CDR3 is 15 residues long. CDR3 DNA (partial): TGTGCCAGCAGTTTAGGAGCGGGTAGTACAGATACG. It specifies CASSLGAGSTDT. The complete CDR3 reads CASSLGAGSTDTQYF.

Incomplete CDR3 DNA: TGCAGTGCTAGAGATCTAATCGGGGGGGGCCATGGC. Translated: CSARDLIGGGHG. The full-length CDR3 reads as CSARDLIGGGHGYTF. The genes are TRBV20-1 and TRBJ1-2; D possibly corresponds to TRBD1 (6 bases). The missing CDR3 end, 3 residues past where the read stops, is filled in from the germline J gene. The CDR3 is made up of 15 amino acids. Trimming stripped 0 bases from V and 6 bases from J, with 17 bases between. Germline CDR1 and CDR2: DFQATT and SNEGSKA (reference sequence).

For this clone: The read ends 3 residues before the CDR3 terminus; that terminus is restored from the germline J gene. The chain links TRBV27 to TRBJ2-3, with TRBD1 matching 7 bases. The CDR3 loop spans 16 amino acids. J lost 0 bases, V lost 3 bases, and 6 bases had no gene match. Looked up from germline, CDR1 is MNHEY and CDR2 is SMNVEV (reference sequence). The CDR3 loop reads CASSFGTDPSTDTQYF. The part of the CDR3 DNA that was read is TGTGCCAGCAGTTTTGGGACAGACCCCAGCACAGATACG.